This TCR beta chain comes out of a study of blood T cells in healthy people across ages. This CDR3 region has 19 residues. The germline V gene encodes CDR1 SEHNR and CDR2 FQNEAQ (reference sequence). V was pared by 1 base and J by 6 bases, with 19 bases of the junction left unmatched. PCR was performed a second time for about 7 to 11 cycles using a sample-barcoded 5' primer and a J-beta primer mix. TCRdb re-called the 5' RACE reads through MiXCR, storing one row per CDR3 protein. The sample holds 2 million or so distinct CDR3 sequences, around 48% seen once. The receptor's source is a woman between 40 and 50 years old in good health. The sample taken for sequencing was blood. The V gene is TRBV7-9, the J gene TRBJ2-3, with 7 bases fitting TRBD1. This CDR3 is CASSLVVALRTGDSDTQYF. For the CDR3, the DNA is TGTGCCAGCAGCTTAGTAGTAGCCCTACGGACAGGAGATTCGGATACGCAGTATTTT.